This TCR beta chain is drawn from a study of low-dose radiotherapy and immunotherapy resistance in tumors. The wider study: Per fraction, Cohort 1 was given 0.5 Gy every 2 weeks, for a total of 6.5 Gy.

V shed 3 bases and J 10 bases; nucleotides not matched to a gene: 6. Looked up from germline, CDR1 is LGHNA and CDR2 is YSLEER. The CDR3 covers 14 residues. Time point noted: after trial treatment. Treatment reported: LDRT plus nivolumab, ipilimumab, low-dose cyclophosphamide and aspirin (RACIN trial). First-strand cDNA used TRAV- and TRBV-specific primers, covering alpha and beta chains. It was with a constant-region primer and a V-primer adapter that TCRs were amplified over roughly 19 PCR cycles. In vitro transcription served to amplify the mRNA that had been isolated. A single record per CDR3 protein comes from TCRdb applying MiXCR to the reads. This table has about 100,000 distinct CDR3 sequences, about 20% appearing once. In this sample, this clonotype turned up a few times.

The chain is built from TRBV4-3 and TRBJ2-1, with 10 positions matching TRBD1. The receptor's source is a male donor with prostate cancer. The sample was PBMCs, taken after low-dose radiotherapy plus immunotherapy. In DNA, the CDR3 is TGCGCCAGCAGCCACGGGACAGGGGCAGGCGAGCAGTTCTTC. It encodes CASSHGTGAGEQFF.